This T cell receptor (beta chain) is drawn from a study of identifying expanded T cells in peripheral blood. Study findings and constraints: Roughly 1.2 clones differed between technical replicates, versus 16.4 and 19 over time.

Generated by immunoSEQ multiplex PCR, the TCRdb table keeps only in-frame clones and is missing some. The sample contains approximately 81,000 clones, around 84% of which appear only once. Worth noting for this clone: Its matching antigen is unknown.

Per germline, CDR1 LGHNA and CDR2 YSLEER. The CDR3 runs 16 residues. J gave up 5 bases and V 4 bases, and 7 bases lay outside the gene matches. This chain uses TRBV4-3 with TRBJ2-1; 11 bases match TRBD2. The sequence derives from a person aged 18 to 70 in good health. The specimen sequenced was blood. The CDR3 DNA reads as TGCGCCAGCAGCCTCTGGGGTAGCGGGAGGGACAATGAGCAGTTCTTC. Protein product: CASSLWGSGRDNEQFF.